The 23 T cell receptor beta chains below were found in one sample sequenced in a study of cytomegalovirus exposure and HLA in healthy donors. Some clones are missing from TCRdb's copy, which holds only in-frame ones; the method was immunoSEQ multiplex PCR. The sample shows approximately 210,000 clones, about 83% of them seen only once. Material for sequencing was PBMCs. These receptor sequences come from a woman under 30 in good health and CMV-seronegative.

V usage is TRBV12-5 and J usage is TRBJ2-1; TRBD2 matches 11 bases. After removal of 0 bases from V and 8 bases from J, the junction contained 3 bases not matched to a gene. The CDR3 is 15 residues long. Germline lookup yields CDR1 LGHNT and CDR2 FRNRAP. For the CDR3, the DNA is TGTGCTAGTGGTTTGGTACTAGCGGGAGCCCATGAGCAGTTCTTC. Translation gives CASGLVLAGAHEQFF.

The rearrangement joins TRBV27 to TRBJ2-1; TRBD1 matches 7 bases. The CDR3 contains 14 residues. V lost 6 bases to trimming and J lost 3 bases; unmatched junction nucleotides: 5. CDR1 MNHEY and CDR2 SMNVEV come from the germline V gene (reference sequence). CDR3 loop: CASSDRVGYNEQFF. The CDR3 coding sequence is TGTGCCAGCAGCGACAGGGTTGGCTACAATGAGCAGTTCTTC.

This sequence joins TRBV5-4 and TRBJ2-7; 12 positions match TRBD2. V was pared by 1 base and J by 2 bases, with 1 base of the junction left unmatched. The germline V gene encodes CDR1 SGHNT and CDR2 YYREEE (reference sequence). The CDR3 sequence is 15 residues long. The CDR3 spells CASSLWTSGTYEQYF. The CDR3 DNA follows: TGTGCCAGCAGCTTGTGGACTAGCGGGACCTACGAGCAGTACTTC.

The CDR3 is CASRLWGLARYQETQYF. The CDR3 DNA reads as TGTGCCAGCAGACTATGGGGACTAGCGCGGTACCAAGAGACCCAGTACTTC. This rearrangement joins TRBV5-5 to TRBJ2-5, with 10 nucleotides matching TRBD2. The length of the CDR3 is 17 residues. V trimming: 5 bases; J trimming: 0 bases; junction bases outside the gene matches: 10. CDR1 and CDR2 (germline): SGHKS, YYEKEE (reference sequence).

The rearrangement joins TRBV5-6 to TRBJ2-7, with 14 bases that match TRBD2. Germline CDR1 SGHDT, CDR2 YYEEEE. The CDR3 length is 19 residues. V shed 3 bases, J shed 4 bases, and the junction held 15 bases outside the gene matches. The CDR3 nucleotides are TGTGCCAGCAGCTCGGGGACTAGCGGGAGTGGGGCGAAACCATACGAGCAGTACTTC. Protein: CASSSGTSGSGAKPYEQYF.

This clone was seen a handful of times. The chain recombines TRBV5-1 with TRBJ2-3, with TRBD1 matching 9 bases. The V gene's germline CDR1 is SGHRS and CDR2 YFSETQ. The CDR3 covers 15 residues. With 7 bases clipped from V and 2 bases from J, the junction kept 8 bases outside the gene matches. CDR3: CASHTGQGNTDTQYF. CDR3 coding DNA: TGCGCCAGCCACACGGGACAGGGAAACACAGATACGCAGTATTTT.

This chain joins TRBV4-1 and TRBJ1-1, with D perhaps matching TRBD1 (5 bases). The CDR3 spans 15 residues. The V and J ends lost 3 bases and 0 bases respectively, with 11 bases between them. In germline, CDR1 is MGHRA, CDR2 YSYEKL. CDR3 in DNA: TGCGCCAGCAGCCACATCGGGGGGATGAACACTGAAGCTTTCTTT. It is translated as CASSHIGGMNTEAFF.

The V and J genes are TRBV6-5 and TRBJ1-1; 10 bases agree with TRBD1. V was pared by 2 bases and J by 2 bases, with 5 bases of the junction left unmatched. Germline loops: CDR1 MNHEY, CDR2 SVGAGI. The CDR3 consists of 16 residues. CDR3 in amino acids: CASSYGDRGPNTEAFF. The DNA for the CDR3 is TGTGCCAGCAGTTACGGGGACAGGGGTCCAAACACTGAAGCTTTCTTT.

The chain employs TRBV9 and TRBJ2-1, with 7 bases identical to TRBD1. The CDR3 covers 16 residues. J gave up 0 bases and V 3 bases, and 6 bases lay outside the gene matches. In germline, CDR1 is SGDLS, CDR2 YYNGEE. The CDR3 is CASSGSQGNSYNEQFF. In DNA, the CDR3 is TGTGCCAGCAGCGGATCACAGGGGAACTCCTACAATGAGCAGTTCTTC.

The rearrangement uses TRBV15 and TRBJ1-1, with 9 bases matching TRBD1. This CDR3 spans 14 amino acids. Germline V CDR1 and CDR2: LNHNV, YYDKDF (reference sequence). With 6 bases clipped from V and 6 bases from J, the junction kept 8 bases outside the gene matches. CDR3 sequence: CATRSTGGGSEAFF. The DNA for the CDR3 is TGTGCCACCAGATCGACAGGGGGGGGCTCTGAAGCTTTCTTT.

The V and J genes are TRBV20-1 and TRBJ2-7; no clear D. The CDR3 has 11 residues. Trimming took 5 bases from V and 2 from J, leaving 7 bases between them. Germline assignment: CDR1 DFQATT and CDR2 SNEGSKA (reference sequence). The CDR3: CSASRTYEQYF. The CDR3 region has the DNA TGCAGTGCTTCTAGGACCTACGAGCAGTACTTC.

V usage is TRBV4-2 and J usage is TRBJ1-4; 7 bases map to TRBD1. Germline V gene lookup returns CDR1 LGHNA and CDR2 YNFKEQ. V lost 0 bases and J lost 6; bases outside the gene matches: 10. The CDR3 contains 17 residues. The CDR3 spells CASSQELRDRKYEKLFF. Here the CDR3 DNA reads TGTGCCAGCAGCCAAGAATTGCGGGACAGAAAATATGAAAAACTGTTTTTT.

The chain employs TRBV30 and TRBJ2-7, with D possibly being TRBD2 (6 bases). The V and J ends lost 2 bases and 6 bases respectively, with 14 bases between them. This CDR3 region has 13 residues. CDR1 and CDR2 (germline): GTSNPN, SVGIG (reference sequence). The CDR3 is CAWSLGGTGEQYF. CDR3 nucleotide sequence: TGTGCCTGGAGTTTAGGCGGGACGGGCGAGCAGTACTTC.

The genes are TRBV7-9 and TRBJ2-7; TRBD2 agrees at 8 bases. CDR1 is SEHNR, CDR2 FQNEAQ, per germline (reference sequence). This CDR3 contains 17 residues. The V segment lost 1 base and the J segment 0 bases; nucleotides outside the gene matches: 8. The CDR3 bases are TGTGCCAGCAGCTTAGTCCCGGGAGGGCCGAGCTCCTACGAGCAGTACTTC. It yields the protein CASSLVPGGPSSYEQYF.

This chain connects TRBV6-5 to TRBJ1-3, with D possibly matching TRBD1 (5 bases). The germline V gene has CDR1 MNHEY and CDR2 SVGAGI. V gave up 10 bases and J gave up 1 base, with 14 bases separating them. The CDR3 length is 14 residues. CDR3 sequence reads: CATGPFLSGNTIYF. The CDR3, as DNA: TGTGCCACAGGGCCGTTCTTATCTGGAAACACCATATATTTT.

In this sample, this clone turned up once. The chain combines TRBV9 with TRBJ2-5; maybe TRBD2 (7 bases). V lost 1 base and J lost 5, with 21 bases in between. The CDR3 loop spans 17 amino acids. Germline CDR1 and CDR2: SGDLS and YYNGEE. CDR3 sequence reads: CASSVLAGGRGMETQYF. CDR3 coding DNA: TGTGCCAGCAGCGTACTCGCCGGGGGGCGAGGGATGGAGACCCAGTACTTC.

This sequence joins TRBV27 and TRBJ1-1; D perhaps matches TRBD1 (6 bases). This CDR3 is 16 amino acids long. In germline, CDR1 is MNHEY, CDR2 SMNVEV (reference sequence). V lost 5 bases and J lost 1, with 17 bases in between. The CDR3 is CASSPWNRARNTEAFF. The CDR3 DNA is TGTGCCAGCAGTCCCTGGAACAGGGCGAGGAACACTGAAGCTTTCTTT.

This clone was observed a few times. The chain combines TRBV5-8 with TRBJ1-1; TRBD1 aligns across 7 bases. V trimming: 4 bases; J trimming: 2 bases; junction bases outside the gene matches: 2. The CDR3 has 13 residues. CDR1 SGHTS and CDR2 YDEGEE come from the germline V gene. CDR3: CASSGTVNTEAFF. As DNA, the CDR3 is TGTGCCAGCAGCGGGACAGTTAACACTGAAGCTTTCTTT.

The rearrangement uses TRBV6-6 and TRBJ2-7, with a tentative D call TRBD1 (6 bases). CDR1 is MNHNY, CDR2 SVGAGI, per germline (reference sequence). V lost 10 bases and J lost 6, with 19 bases in between. CDR3 size: 13 residues. The CDR3 reads CATLQGGGGEQYF. The CDR3 region has the DNA TGTGCCACCTTACAGGGTGGGGGTGGCGAGCAGTACTTC.

The CDR3 bases are TGTGCCAGTAGTAAGGACAGGGGAAGGGATCAGCCCCAGCATTTT. This encodes CASSKDRGRDQPQHF. V is TRBV19 and J is TRBJ1-5; 9 nucleotides line up with TRBD1. CDR1 is LNHDA and CDR2 is SQIVND in the germline V gene (reference sequence). This CDR3 comprises 15 residues. The trim removed 4 bases at V and 5 bases at J, leaving 6 bases unmatched.

The V gene is TRBV6-1, the J gene TRBJ2-5, with D perhaps TRBD2 (6 bases). Germline CDR1 and CDR2: MNHNS and SASEGT. This CDR3 spans 15 amino acids. V was pared by 1 base and J by 5 bases, with 14 bases between. This chain's CDR3 is CASSEGGGSWETQYF. The CDR3 bases are TGTGCCAGCAGTGAAGGTGGGGGGTCGTGGGAGACCCAGTACTTC.

In DNA, the CDR3 is TGTGCCAGCAGCGTAGTTTCAGGGGGTGAAAACGAGCAGTACTTC. This sequence encodes CASSVVSGGENEQYF. V usage is TRBV9 and J usage is TRBJ2-7, with 7 bases aligning to TRBD1. After removal of 0 bases from V and 5 bases from J, the junction contained 8 bases not matched to a gene. This CDR3 contains 15 residues. CDR1 is SGDLS, CDR2 YYNGEE, per germline. Together with reference TRBV9 and TRBJ2-7, the CDR3 gives the full variable domain: DSGVTQTPKHLITATGQRVTLRCSPRSGDLSVYWYQQSLDQGLQFLIQYYNGEERAKGNILERFSAQQFPDLHSELNLSSLELGDSALYFCASSVVSGGENEQYFGPGTRLTVT.

The rearrangement uses TRBV30 and TRBJ1-5; 7 bases match TRBD1. CDR1 GTSNPN and CDR2 SVGIG come from the germline V gene (reference sequence). V lost 4 bases and J lost 7; bases outside the gene matches: 7. The CDR3 runs to 13 residues. The CDR3, as DNA: TGTGCCTGGACTCCGGGACAGAGACAGCCCCAGCATTTT. Translated: CAWTPGQRQPQHF.